Listed here are 32 T cell receptor beta chains from one sample, sequenced in a study of blood T cell repertoires in COVID-19. Some clones are missing from TCRdb's copy, which holds only in-frame ones; the method was immunoSEQ multiplex PCR. The table has more than 60,000 clones, more than 75% seen once. Sequenced input: peripheral blood. The receptors here all came from a woman older than 75 with active or convalescent COVID-19.

The J gene is TRBJ2-2, the V gene TRBV4-1; D ambiguous. The germline V and J ends were trimmed by 2 bases and 6 bases, with 7 bases remaining between them. CDR3 length: 13 residues. CDR1 is MGHRA and CDR2 is YSYEKL in the germline V gene. The chain's CDR3 is CASSQRSAGELFF. The CDR3 DNA follows: TGCGCCAGCAGCCAACGGAGCGCCGGGGAGCTGTTTTTT.

V is TRBV7-9 and J is TRBJ2-7; TRBD2 is a possible D gene (5 bases). V lost 8 bases and J 0 bases, leaving 14 bases between the germline ends. This CDR3 contains 14 residues. CDR1 is SEHNR, CDR2 FQNEAQ, per germline (reference sequence). The CDR3 sequence: CASSSGISSYEQYF. CDR3 coding DNA: TGTGCCAGCTCATCGGGGATAAGCTCCTACGAGCAGTACTTC.

The chain has TRBV6-6 and TRBJ1-3; TRBD1 matches 7 bases. Germline V gives CDR1 MNHNY, CDR2 SVGAGI (reference sequence). The CDR3 spans 15 residues. The CDR3 DNA reads as TGTGCGAGCGTTCGAGCAGGGGGTACTGGAAACACCATATATTTT. This gives the protein CASVRAGGTGNTIYF.

This clone was observed once. The chain is built from TRBV2 and TRBJ2-5, with 7 nucleotides matching TRBD1. After removal of 9 bases from V and 7 bases from J, the junction contained 14 bases not matched to a gene. Looked up from germline, CDR1 is SNHLY and CDR2 is FYNNEI. The CDR3 is 14 residues long. The CDR3 sequence is CASYPTGASGTQYF. The CDR3 bases are TGTGCCAGTTATCCCACAGGGGCCTCTGGGACCCAGTACTTC.

The chain uses TRBV10-3 and TRBJ1-5; possibly TRBD1 for D (5 bases). This CDR3 region has 15 residues. Trimming took 4 bases from V and 7 from J, leaving 17 bases between them. CDR1 ENHRY and CDR2 SYGVKD come from the germline V gene. The CDR3 region has the DNA TGTGCCATCAGTGGGGCCCCCGGGAGGGACCAGCCCCAGCATTTT. Protein sequence: CAISGAPGRDQPQHF.

V and J are TRBV6-1 and TRBJ1-1; D is unclear. Between the trimmed V and J ends, which lost 4 bases and 6 bases, there was a span of 21 bases. Per the germline V gene, CDR1 is MNHNS and CDR2 is SASEGT. The CDR3 consists of 16 residues. The CDR3 nucleotides are TGTGCCAGCAGTGTCGAGTTGGGAGTTAACCTGGCTGAAGCTTTCTTT. Protein sequence: CASSVELGVNLAEAFF.

The chain combines TRBV2 with TRBJ1-5, with D tentatively TRBD1 (5 bases). CDR1 is SNHLY, CDR2 FYNNEI, per germline. The CDR3 covers 15 residues. V shed 2 bases and J shed 2 bases, with 10 bases lying between them. As DNA, the CDR3 is TGTGCCAGCAGTGAACAGGGTCTAGGCAATCAGCCCCAGCATTTT. This gives the protein CASSEQGLGNQPQHF. The whole variable domain, filled in from reference TRBV2 and TRBJ1-5, reads EPEVTQTPSHQVTQMGQEVILRCVPISNHLYFYWYRQILGQKVEFLVSFYNNEISEKSEIFDDQFSVERPDGSNFTLKIRSTKLEDSAMYFCASSEQGLGNQPQHFGDGTRLSIL.

The V call is TRBV19, the J call TRBJ2-3; 10 nucleotides align to TRBD2. The CDR3 is 16 amino acids. Germline V gene lookup returns CDR1 LNHDA and CDR2 SQIVND (reference sequence). J gave up 0 bases and V 4 bases, and 4 bases lay outside the gene matches. Here the CDR3 reads CASSTRTSGSTDTQYF. The CDR3 coding sequence is TGTGCCAGTAGTACCCGGACTAGCGGAAGCACAGATACGCAGTATTTT.

V and J are TRBV19 and TRBJ2-7; no reliable D call. The CDR3 has 14 residues. Per the germline V gene, CDR1 is LNHDA and CDR2 is SQIVND (reference sequence). V shed 5 bases and J shed 2 bases, with 13 bases lying between them. CDR3 in amino acids: CASSPGPSPYEQYF. As DNA, the CDR3 is TGTGCCAGTAGTCCGGGTCCGTCCCCCTACGAGCAGTACTTC. Based on the CDR3 plus reference TRBV19 and TRBJ2-7, the full variable domain is DGGITQSPKYLFRKEGQNVTLSCEQNLNHDAMYWYRQDPGQGLRLIYYSQIVNDFQKGDIAEGYSVSREKKESFPLTVTSAQKNPTAFYLCASSPGPSPYEQYFGPGTRLTVT.

This rearrangement joins TRBV6-6 to TRBJ1-1; D gene uncertain. This CDR3 is 13 amino acids long. Germline V CDR1 and CDR2: MNHNY, SVGAGI (reference sequence). The V gene lost 4 bases and the J gene lost 0 bases, with 6 bases spanning the gap. The CDR3 bases are TGTGCCAGCAGTTCCCACATGAACACTGAAGCTTTCTTT. It specifies CASSSHMNTEAFF.

V and J are TRBV7-9 and TRBJ1-2; 11 bases are shared with TRBD1. CDR3 length: 15 residues. Germline V CDR1 and CDR2: SEHNR, FQNEAQ (reference sequence). J lost 6 bases, V lost 10 bases, and 13 bases had no gene match. In DNA, the CDR3 is TGTGCCATCTCAGGACAGGGGGCGCTCTCTCATGGCTACACCTTC. Residues: CAISGQGALSHGYTF. The full variable domain, its missing parts supplied by reference TRBV7-9 and TRBJ1-2, is DTGVSQNPRHKITKRGQNVTFRCDPISEHNRLYWYRQTLGQGPEFLTYFQNEAQLEKSRLLSDRFSAERPKGSFSTLEIQRTEQGDSAMYLCAISGQGALSHGYTFGSGTRLTVV.

This clone has more than one count but fewer than ten. The rearrangement joins TRBV27 to TRBJ1-2, with 9 bases aligning to TRBD1. J gave up 5 bases and V 3 bases, and 7 bases lay outside the gene matches. This CDR3 comprises 15 residues. Germline V gives CDR1 MNHEY, CDR2 SMNVEV (reference sequence). In nucleotides, the CDR3 is TGTGCCAGCAGTTTTGGGACAGGGAAACCTTATGGCTACACCTTC. This encodes CASSFGTGKPYGYTF.

J is TRBJ1-5 and V is TRBV7-9, with D unclear. V was shortened by 3 bases and J by 1 base, with 4 bases between the two germline ends. CDR1 is SEHNR and CDR2 is FQNEAQ in the germline V gene (reference sequence). The CDR3 runs to 13 residues. CDR3 sequence: CASSFRSNQPQHF. The CDR3 DNA reads as TGTGCCAGCAGCTTCAGGAGCAATCAGCCCCAGCATTTT.

This rearrangement joins TRBV6-1 to TRBJ1-5; D is perhaps TRBD1 (5 bases). There are 17 residues in the CDR3. Trimming left V 3 bases short and J 0 bases short, with 15 bases between. Germline values: CDR1 MNHNS, CDR2 SASEGT. This CDR3 is CASSDLRRRDSNQPQHF. In DNA, the CDR3 is TGTGCCAGCAGTGACCTCCGACGCAGGGATAGCAATCAGCCCCAGCATTTT.

The genes are TRBV6-2 or TRBV6-3 and TRBJ2-3; D may be TRBD2 (6 bases). Germline V CDR1 and CDR2: MNHEY, SVGEGT. The CDR3 length is 14 residues. Trimming took off 5 bases at V and 3 bases at J, with 12 bases between the two ends. CDR3 residues: CASSDDGLTDTQYF. CDR3 nucleotides: TGTGCCAGCAGTGACGACGGACTAACAGATACGCAGTATTTT.

The chain has TRBV19 and TRBJ2-3; a weak D match, TRBD1 (6 bases). CDR1 is LNHDA and CDR2 is SQIVND in the germline V gene (reference sequence). CDR3 length: 14 amino acids. V was clipped by 3 bases and J by 1 base, with 8 bases between them. The CDR3: CASSIRQGTDTQYF. The CDR3 nucleotides are TGTGCCAGTAGTATCCGACAGGGCACAGATACGCAGTATTTT.

The rearrangement links TRBV7-2 to TRBJ1-4; no definite D call. Trimming took off 1 base at V and 4 bases at J, with 10 bases between the two ends. Germline CDR1 reads SGHTA; CDR2 reads FQGNSA. The CDR3 sequence is 15 residues long. The CDR3 DNA is TGTGCCAGCAGCTTAGTATTACAGCATAATGAAAAACTGTTTTTT. This translates into CASSLVLQHNEKLFF.

The rearrangement links TRBV19 to TRBJ1-4; 8 nucleotides agree with TRBD1. Germline loops: CDR1 LNHDA, CDR2 SQIVND (reference sequence). The CDR3 runs 16 residues. J gave up 1 base and V 5 bases, and 6 bases lay outside the gene matches. The CDR3 DNA sequence: TGTGCCAGTAGTTCCAGGGGGCAGCGAACTAATGAAAAACTGTTTTTT. Translating gives CASSSRGQRTNEKLFF.

The chain has TRBV11-2 and TRBJ1-5; D is possibly TRBD1 (6 bases). The V and J ends lost 1 base and 0 bases respectively, with 13 bases between them. CDR1 is SGHAT, CDR2 FQNNGV, per germline. This CDR3 spans 17 amino acids. The CDR3 DNA follows: TGTGCCAGCAGCTTAGTTGGCAGGGGATATAGCAATCAGCCCCAGCATTTT. Translation: CASSLVGRGYSNQPQHF.

The genes are TRBV5-6 and TRBJ1-3; D is unresolved. The CDR3 sequence is 15 residues long. CDR1 SGHDT and CDR2 YYEEEE come from the germline V gene. The V end lost 0 bases, the J end lost 0 bases, and 7 bases lay between the germline ends. In DNA form, the CDR3 reads TGTGCCAGCAGCTTGGGCAGGAACTCTGGAAACACCATATATTTT. Translating gives CASSLGRNSGNTIYF.

The gene calls are TRBV28 and TRBJ1-5; D uncertain. The CDR3 length is 14 residues. V lost 7 bases, J lost 0 bases, and 10 bases lay in between. The germline V gene encodes CDR1 MDHEN and CDR2 SYDVKM. The CDR3 sequence: CASTGAYSNQPQHF. The CDR3 DNA sequence: TGTGCCAGCACCGGAGCTTATAGCAATCAGCCCCAGCATTTT.

In this sample, this clone turned up once. The identical CDR3 is also encoded by other nucleotide sequences in the sample. The genes are TRBV12-3 or TRBV12-4 and TRBJ1-5; 7 nucleotides agree with TRBD1. V lost 5 bases and J lost 4; bases outside the gene matches: 2. The CDR3 runs 13 residues. CDR3 in DNA: TGTGCCAGCAGTCCACAGGGGAATCAGCCCCAGCATTTT. This encodes CASSPQGNQPQHF.

V usage is TRBV9 and J usage is TRBJ1-1, with D hard to call. Germline V gene sequence: CDR1 SGDLS, CDR2 YYNGEE. V gave up 0 bases and J gave up 0 bases, with 9 bases separating them. The CDR3 is 15 amino acids. CDR3 in amino acids: CASSVAPGLNTEAFF. CDR3 coding DNA: TGTGCCAGCAGCGTAGCTCCGGGATTGAACACTGAAGCTTTCTTT.

V gene TRBV11-2 combines with J gene TRBJ1-1, with TRBD1 as a possible D gene (5 bases). This CDR3 has 13 amino acids. The ends were cut back, 5 bases at V and 4 bases at J, with 11 bases in the middle. Germline assignment: CDR1 SGHAT and CDR2 FQNNGV. This CDR3 is CASSLRDLTEAFF. CDR3 nucleotides: TGTGCCAGCAGCCTGCGGGACCTCACTGAAGCTTTCTTT.

The chain combines TRBV7-3 with TRBJ1-6; TRBD1 matches at 10 bases. The trim removed 5 bases at V and 7 bases at J, leaving 2 bases unmatched. Germline CDR1 is SGHTA and CDR2 is FQGTGA. This CDR3 is built from 14 residues. In nucleotides, the CDR3 is TGTGCCAGCAGCCAGGGACAGGGGAATTCACCCCTCCACTTT. The encoded protein is CASSQGQGNSPLHF.

This clone was recorded once. CDR3 loop: CASSVGRGGLWDTQYF. For the CDR3, the DNA is TGTGCCAGCAGCGTAGGTCGGGGGGGCCTTTGGGATACGCAGTATTTT. The chain uses TRBV9 and TRBJ2-3; 8 bases are shared with TRBD2. CDR1 SGDLS and CDR2 YYNGEE come from the germline V gene. There are 16 residues in the CDR3. V shed 0 bases and J 6 bases; nucleotides not matched to a gene: 9.

The chain is built from TRBV19 and TRBJ2-3, with a tentative D call TRBD2 (7 bases). The germline V and J ends were trimmed by 10 bases and 2 bases, with 16 bases remaining between them. The CDR3 has 14 residues. Germline lookup yields CDR1 LNHDA and CDR2 SQIVND (reference sequence). Here the CDR3 reads CATRGGALTDTQYF. The CDR3 bases are TGTGCCACGAGGGGGGGGGCCCTCACAGATACGCAGTATTTT.

V and J are TRBV28 and TRBJ1-3; 12 bases line up with TRBD1. Germline loops: CDR1 MDHEN, CDR2 SYDVKM. The CDR3 has 18 residues. Losses at the gene ends were 6 bases for V and 0 bases for J; bases not matched to a gene: 9. The CDR3: CASSPRGTGGLSGNTIYF. The CDR3 DNA follows: TGTGCCAGCAGCCCTAGAGGGACAGGGGGCCTCTCTGGAAACACCATATATTTT.

This clone came up once. J is TRBJ1-2 and V is TRBV18; 9 bases align to TRBD1. Germline CDR1 is KGHSH and CDR2 is LQKENI. The junction had 5 bases not matched to a gene; V was cut back by 2 bases and J by 7 bases. This CDR3 spans 14 amino acids. CDR3 residues: CASSPGQGLSGYTF. The CDR3 DNA reads TGTGCCAGCTCACCAGGACAGGGGTTGAGTGGCTACACCTTC.

This clone was detected only once. The chain couples TRBV4-2 to TRBJ2-3; D is possibly TRBD2 (6 bases). The germline V gene encodes CDR1 LGHNA and CDR2 YNFKEQ. The V and J ends lost 4 bases and 4 bases respectively, with 15 bases between them. This CDR3 contains 15 residues. The CDR3 is CASSPAGRDSDTQYF. The DNA of the CDR3 is TGTGCCAGCAGCCCCGCAGGGCGGGACTCAGATACGCAGTATTTT.

The sample holds one count of this clone. The chain has TRBV11-3 and TRBJ2-7, with D perhaps matching TRBD1 (6 bases). Trimming shortened V by 3 bases and J by 3 bases, and 9 bases separated the two germline ends. This CDR3 comprises 13 residues. CDR1 SGHNT and CDR2 YENEEA come from the germline V gene. The CDR3 is CASSLIGGYEQYF. For the CDR3, the DNA is TGTGCCAGCAGCTTGATAGGGGGCTACGAGCAGTACTTC.

This clone was counted a few times. This chain connects TRBV7-9 to TRBJ2-2; no firm D call. The V and J ends lost 5 bases and 3 bases respectively, with 4 bases between them. The CDR3 loop spans 12 amino acids. Germline CDR1 SEHNR, CDR2 FQNEAQ (reference sequence). Here the CDR3 DNA reads TGTGCCAGCAGCCTTTACACCGGGGAGCTGTTTTTT. Its protein is CASSLYTGELFF.